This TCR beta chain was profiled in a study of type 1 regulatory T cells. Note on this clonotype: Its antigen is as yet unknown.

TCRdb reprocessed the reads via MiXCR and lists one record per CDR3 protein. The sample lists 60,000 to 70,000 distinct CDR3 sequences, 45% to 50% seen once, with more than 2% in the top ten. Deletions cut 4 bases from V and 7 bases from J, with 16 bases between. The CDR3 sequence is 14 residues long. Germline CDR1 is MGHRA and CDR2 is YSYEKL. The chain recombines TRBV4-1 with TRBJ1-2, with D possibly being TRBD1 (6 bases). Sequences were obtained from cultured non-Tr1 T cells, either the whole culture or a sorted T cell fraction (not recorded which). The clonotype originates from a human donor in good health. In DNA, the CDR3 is TGCGCCAGCAGCCTACCAGGGGCCGGGTCTGGCTACACCTTC. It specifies CASSLPGAGSGYTF.